By proportion, the clone carrying this T cell receptor (beta chain) is medium-sized. Its antigen is unknown. This specimen belongs to a study of CD4+ T cells in melanoma. Findings of the study overall: Diverse differentiation states were reported for melanoma neoantigen-specific CD4+ T cells. A reported correlation linked neoantigen-specific CD4+ T cells to CD8+, macrophage and B cell function.

This CDR3 has 15 residues. Trimming took off 4 bases at V and 3 bases at J, with 13 bases between the two ends. The V gene's germline CDR1 is SGHNT and CDR2 YYREEE (reference sequence). Repertoires were generated with immunoSEQ multiplex PCR, while TCRdb's copy carries only in-frame clones and drops some. Among several thousand clones listed, over 55% were seen once. The sequenced sample consisted of cells from a culture (not recorded whether cultured in vitro). The clonotype originates from a human donor with melanoma. V gene TRBV5-4 combines with J gene TRBJ2-2, with D hard to call. The CDR3 DNA reads as TGTGCCAGCAGCCCCGTGATGAGCGACACCGGGGAGCTGTTTTTT. Its protein product is CASSPVMSDTGELFF.